Described below is a single T cell receptor (beta chain) sequence and its context. This record belongs to a study of blood T cell repertoires in COVID-19. Overall study context: Specimens from acute and convalescent COVID-19 originated in the United States, Italy and Spain.

In the authors' methods: Researchers report that nucleated cell counts were estimated from reference gene primer amplification. Libraries were prepared by immunoSEQ multiplex PCR; TCRdb keeps only in-frame clonotypes and omits some of them. The V and J calls and clone size were taken over from that table, and D and trimming were inferred from the DNA. The sample yields 80,000 to 95,000 clones, about 85% seen once. Sequencing was done on a sample of peripheral blood. This clonotype originated in a human donor in a cohort sampled during active COVID-19.

CDR3 in amino acids: CASRMLSGELFF. DNA for the CDR3: TGTGCCAGCAGAATGTTATCTGGGGAGCTGTTTTTT. The chain uses TRBV21-1 and TRBJ2-2; TRBD2 is the table's D call, not checked against the DNA. TRBV21-1 represents a pseudogene. The CDR3 is 12 amino acids.